This paragraph covers one T cell receptor (beta chain) sequence. This specimen comes from a study of blood T cell repertoires in COVID-19. Study-level information: Spain, Italy and the United States supplied samples that represented acute and convalescent COVID-19.

Original handling: Cell counts per sample came from amplifying reference gene primers. The protocol was immunoSEQ multiplex PCR, while the TCRdb copy is restricted to in-frame clones and leaves out a portion. V and J calls plus clone size are reproduced from that table; the DNA served to infer D and trimming. The table shows more than 300,000 clones, with roughly four fifths occurring only once. CDR3 length: 12 residues. The germline CDR1 and CDR2 sequences are GTSNPN and SVGIG (reference sequence). Trimming pared 5 bases from V and 5 bases from J, leaving 12 bases between. Clinical history as reported by participants underpinned cohort assignment.

This TCR was sampled from a woman aged 50 to 60 who had recovered from COVID-19. The sample comprised PBMCs or T cells enriched from blood (not recorded which). This rearrangement joins TRBV30 to TRBJ1-1; D unclear. DNA for the CDR3: TGTGCCTGGGTTTTGGGGAGGACTGAAGCTTTCTTT. It yields the protein CAWVLGRTEAFF. Full variable domain (missing parts from reference TRBV30 and TRBJ1-1): SQTIHQWPATLVQPVGSPLSLECTVEGTSNPNLYWYRQAAGRGLQLLFYSVGIGQISSEVPQNLSASRPQDRQFILSSKKLLLSDSGFYLCAWVLGRTEAFFGQGTRLTVV.